This T cell receptor (beta chain) was captured in a study of vaccination and CD4 T cells after COVID-19 (dated by TCRdb to the early 2020s). As for the study more broadly: Convalescent patients had a positive SARS-CoV-2 result on nasal swab PCR, and of these patients, nine had mild disease and one had severe disease. Six males and four females were included in the convalescent cohort, with two Hispanic individuals, seven Caucasians, two Asians and one multiracial person represented. Each participant got two doses of either the Pfizer-BioNTech BNT162b2 vaccine (n=8) or the Moderna mRNA-1273 vaccine (n=2). Post-COVID blood samples from convalescent patients were collected a median of around 100 days after diagnosis, with a range of 35 to 161 days. Post-vaccine blood samples were taken a median of approximately 70 days after the second vaccine dose, with a range of roughly 14 to 250 days. Overlapping spike peptide pools from SARS-CoV-2 and from the common cold coronaviruses HCoV-NL63, HCoV-OC43 and HCoV-229E were used as culture stimuli. Control cultures used a CEFX viral epitope pool as positive control, an HIV-1 Nef peptide pool as negative control, or no peptide. In approximately ten COVID-19 convalescent patients and a handful of infection-naive healthy vaccine recipients, the spike-specific CD4+ TCR repertoire before mRNA vaccination was compared with the repertoire after mRNA vaccination. General findings and caveats noted by the study authors: The median count of SARS-CoV-2-reactive clonotypes went up from under 25 after infection to about 40 after vaccination, although the change was not significant. In convalescent patients, nearly all vaccine-specific clones (304 of 307) were found to be mono-reactive for SARS-CoV-2 spike rather than cross-reactive with common cold coronaviruses. Relatively few convalescent patients were included in the study, and early timepoints after natural infection were not analyzed. Among convalescent patients, a median about 86% of the SARS-CoV-2-reactive clones seen after vaccination appeared only after vaccination, which suggests priming specific to the vaccine.

Libraries were constructed by PCR. TCR sequencing of DNA from cultured CD4+ T cells used the Oncomine TCR Beta short-read assay at the Johns Hopkins FTIC core. Genomic DNA was extracted from the cultured CD4+ T cells with the QIAamp micro DNA kit. Oncomine TCR Beta libraries from cultured CD4+ T cells were pooled using unique dual indexes and sequenced on an Illumina iSeq 100. In the authors' own workflow: Non-productive sequences were removed, and CDR3s not starting with C, not ending with F or W, or shorter than 7 amino acids were discarded. The MANAFEST web application identified antigen-specific clonotypes by comparing peptide-stimulated wells against reference wells and other culture wells. An FDR below 0.05, an odds ratio above 5, and a productive frequency above 0.1% in at least two of three replicate wells were required for clones to be considered positive. A clonotype was classed as cross-reactive if the clonotype showed significant expansion both in SARS-CoV-2 spike wells and in at least one common cold coronavirus spike condition. Using R version 3.6.1, CDR3 homology was evaluated through Levenshtein distances (stringdist) along with unrooted phylogenetic trees (ape). Using fastp trimming at Q25 and MiXCR clonotype assembly, TCRdb reanalyzed the public sequencing data and kept in-frame beta chains. Rows merge per CDR3 protein into single entries with the most common DNA and genes. The V and J calls were not made by the authors but by TCRdb's processing. This sample has tens of thousands of distinct CDR3 sequences in its table, and 60% to 75% of those were observed once. Around 7.9% of the sample comes from the top ten.

Concerning this clonotype: What this receptor recognizes is not known. No base quality information exists; no much larger clone differs at one position.

The sample's treatment or condition, from its label and the paper: roughly 11-day PBMC culture with coronavirus spike peptide pools or control peptides (ViraFEST assay). The ViraFEST assay was used in the study, in which antigen-specific T cells were expanded with peptide pools and expanded clonotypes were subsequently identified by TCR sequencing. The convalescent patients' positive SARS-CoV-2 PCR tests were from March to December 2020, which was before the Alpha, Beta and Delta variants emerged in the United States. About 1.8 million PBMCs per well were cultured in IMDM with 5% human AB serum and 8 to 10 IU/ml IL-2, plus 10 ug/ml peptide pools. Half of the culture medium was replaced with fresh IL-2-containing medium on days 3 and 7. After 10 days of culture, CD4+ T cells were isolated by negative selection with the EasySep CD4+ T cell isolation kit. PBMCs were separated from whole blood using Ficoll-Paque Plus gradient centrifugation and then either used fresh or cryopreserved at -140C. Culture conditions were generally each tested in triplicate wells.

Clipping removes 1 base from V and 2 bases from J, with 4 as the unmatched junction base count. From the cysteine through the phenylalanine, the CDR3 covers 16 amino acids. Just the 48-base CDR3 DNA is kept, in frame starting at base 1. CDR1 is given as SGHTA and CDR2 as FQGTGA, both from the germline V gene. This sequence originates from a human donor who had recovered from COVID-19. Rearrangement joined TRBV7-3 to TRBJ2-3; TRBD2 agrees with 9 junctional bases. Sequences were obtained from CD4+ T cells from blood, cultured in vitro. At the DNA level, the sequence is TGTGCCAGCAGCTTAATAGCGGGAGTGGTCACAGATACGCAGTATTTT. It is translated as CASSLIAGVVTDTQYF.